This T cell receptor beta chain comes out of a study of blood T cell dynamics during melanoma immunotherapy (dated by TCRdb to the early 2020s). Describing the broader study: All patients had metastatic melanoma and were given first-line pembrolizumab or nivolumab plus ipilimumab as standard of care in the United Kingdom. To identify early correlates of response, the study profiled peripheral T cell receptor repertoires in patients with metastatic melanoma before and after one cycle of checkpoint inhibitor therapy. The training cohort was made up of consecutive patients, while a further independent group of patients from the same centre was pooled to form an external validation set.

The full study reports these points: Unlike progressors, patients who went on to achieve disease control showed a bifurcated reorganization of the PBMC repertoire at W3, with either increased clonality or increased diversity. Whether the T cell clones behind the repertoire changes were melanoma-specific or instead reflected general immune activation was something the study could not determine. The relatively small sample size was recognized as a factor that could limit how well the results generalize.

Details on this clone: The antigen it recognizes is unknown. Base qualities are not recorded, but no much larger clone differs from it by a single base.

From the cysteine up to the phenylalanine, the CDR3 has a length of 16 residues. Kept here is only the CDR3 DNA, which spans 48 bases and is read in frame from base 1. Trimming accounts for 0 bases at V and 4 bases at J, while the number of junction bases matched to no gene is 9. Via the germline V gene, CDR1 is SGHRS and CDR2 YFSETQ. Taken with the paper, the label for time point translates to: week 3, after first cycle of checkpoint inhibitor. Blood samples were taken before treatment (T0) and at week 3 (W3), following the first cycle of checkpoint blockade. Except for two patients with rapid clinical progression, response was assessed 12 weeks after the first infusion by RECIST 1.1; disease control meant complete response, partial response or stable disease. Patients with prior systemic cancer treatment, concomitant immunosuppressant therapy or synchronous other active malignancies were excluded. TCR beta was sequenced in both bulk PBMC and plasma cell-free DNA in order to track circulating cells as well as T cell turnover. Lymphoprep and SepMate tubes were used to isolate PBMC from blood, and red cell lysis was then performed. QIAamp DNA Blood Mini kits were used to extract DNA from PBMC and from sorted T cell subsets.

For every bulk PBMC sample, a fixed 350 ng of DNA was loaded. Following the manufacturer instructions, the immunoSEQ TCRb Assay kit was used to amplify TCR beta CDR3 sequences from genomic DNA. The KAPA Library Quantification Kit for Illumina platforms was used to quantify pooled libraries by qPCR. Sequencing of the pooled libraries was done on an Illumina NextSeq 500, with clustering at 0.6-1.1 pM. In the authors' own workflow: TCR data were analyzed using immunoSEQ ANALYZER and the R LymphoSeq package. A rearrangement efficiency score was calculated as productive divided by the sum of productive and non-productive CDR3 sequences. Clonality was measured with the Gini coefficient and diversity with the Renyi index at alpha=1, and both measures were compared pairwise between timepoints within each patient. Clonal relatedness, based on an edit distance of 3, and repertoire similarity, based on the Bhattacharyya coefficient, were both computed in LymphoSeq. Linear discriminant analysis on week-3 changes in clonality and diversity was built with the R MASS and caret packages to classify response. TCRdb stores this immuneACCESS table with in-frame sequences only. Part of the clones is absent; in the studies checked, under half of the shortfall reflects unresolved V genes, and no reason is known for the rest. The DNA was the basis for D and trimming; V, J and clone size are from that table. The sample has 8,000 or so clones on record, 75% to 90% of them singletons. 3% to 4.5% of the sample is held by the ten biggest clonotypes.

This clonotype was sampled from a human donor with melanoma. The source material was blood, sampled from a patient treated with checkpoint blockade. The V gene is TRBV5-1 and the J gene is TRBJ2-5; 7 bases in the middle match TRBD2. In nucleotide form, the sequence is TGCGCCAGCAGCTTGGCCTTAGCGGGCGGGGCAGAGACCCAGTACTTC. Its translation is CASSLALAGGAETQYF.